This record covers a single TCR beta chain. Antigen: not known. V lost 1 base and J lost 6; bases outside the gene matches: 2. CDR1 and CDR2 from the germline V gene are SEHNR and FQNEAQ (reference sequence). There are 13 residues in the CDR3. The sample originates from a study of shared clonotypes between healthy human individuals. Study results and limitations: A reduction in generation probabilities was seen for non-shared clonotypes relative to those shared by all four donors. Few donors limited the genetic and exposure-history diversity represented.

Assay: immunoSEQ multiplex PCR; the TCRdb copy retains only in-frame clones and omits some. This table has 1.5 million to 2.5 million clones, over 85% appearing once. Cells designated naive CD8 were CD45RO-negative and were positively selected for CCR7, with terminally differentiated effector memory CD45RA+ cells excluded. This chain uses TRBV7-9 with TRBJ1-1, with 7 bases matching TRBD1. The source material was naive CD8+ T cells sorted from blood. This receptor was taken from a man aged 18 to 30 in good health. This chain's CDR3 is CASSLGDSPEAFF. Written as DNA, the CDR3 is TGTGCCAGCAGCTTAGGGGACAGCCCTGAAGCTTTCTTT.